Listed below are T cell receptor beta chains from one sample, sequenced in a study of blood T cell repertoires in COVID-19. TCRdb's copy holds only in-frame clones and misses some; the assay was immunoSEQ multiplex PCR. The sample records about 190,000 clones, around 80% being singletons. The sequenced sample consisted of peripheral blood. The source of these receptors is a woman of 80 years or more with active or convalescent COVID-19. Both conserved end residues are part of each CDR3. Each record gives: clone size, D gene, V gene, CDR3 length, J gene, CDR3 protein, CDR3 DNA. D genes are given only for firm matches. Clone size is given for some rows only: seen once, a few or many times, or a class if the clone is expanded.

size: .; D: .; V: TRBV30; length: 13; J: TRBJ1-2; CDR3: CANGREVDYGYTF; DNA: TGTGCCAACGGGCGGGAAGTAGACTATGGCTACACCTTC
size: many; D: TRBD2; V: TRBV5-6; length: 15; J: TRBJ2-3; CDR3: CASTYGGPRGDTQYF; DNA: TGTGCCAGCACCTACGGCGGCCCGCGGGGGGATACGCAGTATTTT
size: .; D: TRBD1; V: TRBV5-1; length: 12; J: TRBJ1-1; CDR3: CASSSTGEEAFF; DNA: TGCGCCAGCAGTAGTACAGGGGAGGAAGCTTTCTTT
size: .; D: TRBD1; V: TRBV4-2; length: 15; J: TRBJ1-5; CDR3: CASSQLTGINQPQHF; DNA: TGTGCCAGCAGCCAGTTGACAGGGATCAATCAGCCCCAGCATTTT
size: .; D: .; V: TRBV10-3; length: 12; J: TRBJ1-1; CDR3: CAISPVGNEAFF; DNA: TGTGCCATCAGTCCGGTCGGTAATGAAGCTTTCTTT
size: few; D: .; V: TRBV27; length: 14; J: TRBJ1-3; CDR3: CASRSLRGRNTIYF; DNA: TGTGCCAGCAGATCCCTGCGGGGGAGGAACACCATATATTTT
size: .; D: .; V: TRBV4-1; length: 15; J: TRBJ1-2; CDR3: CASSQDIGGDYGYTF; DNA: TGCGCCAGCAGCCAAGATATCGGGGGGGACTATGGCTACACCTTC
size: .; D: .; V: TRBV4-1; length: 16; J: TRBJ1-4; CDR3: CASSLRWGGTNEKLFF; DNA: TGCGCCAGCAGCTTACGCTGGGGGGGAACTAATGAAAAACTGTTTTTT
size: .; D: .; V: TRBV19; length: 14; J: TRBJ2-3; CDR3: CASAEDSGTDTQYF; DNA: TGTGCCTCCGCTGAGGACAGTGGCACAGATACGCAGTATTTT
size: .; D: .; V: TRBV28; length: 10; J: TRBJ2-7; CDR3: CASSFSEQYF; DNA: TGTGCCAGCAGTTTTAGCGAGCAGTACTTC
size: .; D: TRBD1; V: TRBV5-1; length: 16; J: TRBJ1-1; CDR3: CASSFNPDRMNTEAFF; DNA: TGCGCCAGCAGCTTCAATCCGGACAGGATGAACACTGAAGCTTTCTTT
size: .; D: .; V: TRBV9; length: 15; J: TRBJ2-3; CDR3: CASSALSLGTDTQYF; DNA: TGTGCCAGCAGCGCTCTCTCACTAGGCACAGATACGCAGTATTTT
size: .; D: TRBD2; V: TRBV4-2; length: 21; J: TRBJ2-6; CDR3: CASSQDELAGRLSSGANVLTF; DNA: TGTGCCAGCAGCCAAGATGAACTAGCGGGGCGCCTGAGCTCTGGGGCCAACGTCCTGACTTTC
size: once; D: .; V: TRBV27; length: 13; J: TRBJ2-2; CDR3: CASPRGSTGELFF; DNA: TGTGCCAGCCCCCGTGGGAGCACCGGGGAGCTGTTTTTT
size: .; D: TRBD2; V: TRBV6-2/TRBV6-3; length: 16; J: TRBJ2-3; CDR3: CASSRGLAGGPDTQYF; DNA: TGTGCCAGCAGTCGGGGACTAGCGGGGGGGCCAGATACGCAGTATTTT
size: .; D: TRBD1; V: TRBV7-2; length: 15; J: TRBJ1-6; CDR3: CASSLDRGALSPLHF; DNA: TGTGCCAGCAGCTTAGACAGGGGGGCTCTGTCACCCCTCCACTTT
size: .; D: TRBD2; V: TRBV11-2; length: 13; J: TRBJ2-7; CDR3: CASSLGGGREQYF; DNA: TGTGCCAGCAGCTTAGGGGGGGGAAGGGAGCAGTACTTC
size: once; D: .; V: TRBV5-1; length: 13; J: TRBJ2-7; CDR3: CASSRDNSYEQYF; DNA: TGCGCCAGCAGCAGGGACAACTCCTACGAGCAGTACTTC
size: .; D: .; V: TRBV19; length: 17; J: TRBJ1-2; CDR3: CASTREDNAQQIRGYTF; DNA: TGTGCCAGTACACGGGAGGACAATGCACAGCAAATTCGGGGCTACACCTTC
size: .; D: TRBD1; V: TRBV10-3; length: 15; J: TRBJ2-5; CDR3: CAISEAGQGGETQYF; DNA: TGTGCCATCAGTGAAGCGGGACAGGGGGGGGAGACCCAGTACTTC
size: .; D: TRBD1; V: TRBV5-1; length: 17; J: TRBJ1-5; CDR3: CASSPSPGQGNNQPQHF; DNA: TGCGCCAGCAGCCCCAGCCCGGGACAGGGCAACAATCAGCCCCAGCATTTT
size: .; D: TRBD1; V: TRBV7-2; length: 15; J: TRBJ1-3; CDR3: CASSPRTGGADTIYF; DNA: TGTGCCAGCAGCCCCCGGACAGGGGGCGCGGACACCATATATTTT
size: .; D: TRBD2; V: TRBV28; length: 12; J: TRBJ2-3; CDR3: CASGGGTDTQYF; DNA: TGTGCCAGCGGGGGGGGCACAGATACGCAGTATTTT
size: .; D: TRBD1; V: TRBV10-3; length: 16; J: TRBJ2-3; CDR3: CAISAGQGGFSDTQYF; DNA: TGTGCCATCAGCGCCGGACAGGGAGGTTTTTCAGATACGCAGTATTTT
size: .; D: TRBD1; V: TRBV10-3; length: 17; J: TRBJ2-7; CDR3: CAISGGQGEFIPYEQYF; DNA: TGTGCCATCAGTGGGGGACAGGGTGAATTCATCCCCTACGAGCAGTACTTC
size: .; D: TRBD2; V: TRBV18; length: 19; J: TRBJ2-1; CDR3: CASSPPGLAGGSSYNEQFF; DNA: TGTGCCAGCTCACCACCGGGACTAGCGGGGGGGAGCTCCTACAATGAGCAGTTCTTC
size: few; D: TRBD1; V: TRBV5-1; length: 13; J: TRBJ2-1; CDR3: CASTDDWDSEQFF; DNA: TGCGCCAGCACCGACGACTGGGACAGTGAGCAGTTCTTC
size: once; D: .; V: TRBV18; length: 15; J: TRBJ2-2; CDR3: CASSNSQGLTGELFF; DNA: TGTGCCAGCTCCAACAGCCAGGGGCTCACCGGGGAGCTGTTTTTT